This T cell receptor (beta chain) was identified during a study of graft-versus-host responses after intestinal transplantation. The study, taken as a whole, reports: Across patients carrying graft-donor T cell macrochimerism, allografts held high graft-versus-host to host-versus-graft clonal ratios. In recipient marrow, GvH clones were found, and some appeared first in ileum or blood.

This CDR3 region has 15 residues. Germline V gene lookup returns CDR1 LNHDA and CDR2 SQIVND (reference sequence). J was trimmed by 4 bases and V by 5 bases; bases with no gene match: 8. Method: immunoSEQ multiplex PCR; TCRdb's copy keeps in-frame clones and lacks some. The data show about 130,000 clones, around 90% seen once. On this clone: No antigen is known for it.

The sample here was unstimulated CD4+ T cells sorted from spleen or lymph node cells, taken before intestinal transplant. The rearrangement links TRBV19 to TRBJ1-1; 9 bases are shared with TRBD1. This TCR derives from a human donor who received an intestinal transplant. As DNA, the CDR3 is TGTGCCAGTAGTGCTAGGGGACAGGGAGGCACTGAAGCTTTCTTT. Translation: CASSARGQGGTEAFF. Variable domain in full (rest from reference TRBV19 and TRBJ1-1): DGGITQSPKYLFRKEGQNVTLSCEQNLNHDAMYWYRQDPGQGLRLIYYSQIVNDFQKGDIAEGYSVSREKKESFPLTVTSAQKNPTAFYLCASSARGQGGTEAFFGQGTRLTVV.